These T cell receptor beta chains were read from a single sample in a study of human T cells and chemical hapten exposure. TCRdb re-derived calls from the RACE reads in MiXCR, one entry per CDR3 protein. Altogether 110,000 or so distinct CDR3 sequences are present, approximately 36% being singletons, with the ten largest covering approximately 3%. This material consisted of whole blood, taken in connection with sensitization to the hapten diphenylcyclopropenone (DPC). Receptors were obtained from a man aged 35 to 55 with alopecia areata. Some clones in this sample may be carry-over from other donors' samples. The CDR3 runs from the conserved cysteine through the conserved F or W. D genes are given only for firm matches. Where a row states a size, it is once, few, many or the class of an expanded clone; other rows omit it.

cdr3_length: 13; clone_size: NA; v_call: TRBV29-1; j_call: TRBJ1-4; d_call: NA; cdr3_nt: TGCAGCGCTGGAGAGGGCTCTGATGAAAAACTGTTTTTT; cdr3_aa: CSAGEGSDEKLFF
cdr3_length: 18; clone_size: few; v_call: TRBV6-6; j_call: TRBJ2-1; d_call: NA; cdr3_nt: TGTGCCAGCAGTTACTCGATTCTGCGGGCCCCCTCCTACAATGAGCAGTTCTTC; cdr3_aa: CASSYSILRAPSYNEQFF
cdr3_length: 13; clone_size: many; v_call: TRBV7-3; j_call: TRBJ2-3; d_call: NA; cdr3_nt: TGTGCCAGCAGCTCTAGCGTTACAGATACGCAGTATTTT; cdr3_aa: CASSSSVTDTQYF
cdr3_length: 14; clone_size: few; v_call: TRBV28; j_call: TRBJ1-6; d_call: NA; cdr3_nt: TGTGCCAGCAGTTTTGCACACCGTAATTCACCCCTCCACTTT; cdr3_aa: CASSFAHRNSPLHF
cdr3_length: 13; clone_size: NA; v_call: TRBV4-2; j_call: TRBJ2-3; d_call: NA; cdr3_nt: TGTGCCAGCAGCCAAGATTTCCCAGATACGCAGTATTTT; cdr3_aa: CASSQDFPDTQYF
cdr3_length: 16; clone_size: NA; v_call: TRBV15; j_call: TRBJ2-3; d_call: NA; cdr3_nt: TGTGCCACCAGCAGAGGAGGGCTAAGGGACACAGATACGCAGTATTTT; cdr3_aa: CATSRGGLRDTDTQYF
cdr3_length: 11; clone_size: NA; v_call: TRBV27; j_call: TRBJ1-1; d_call: NA; cdr3_nt: TGTGCCAGCAGGTGGGGCACTGAAGCTTTCTTT; cdr3_aa: CASRWGTEAFF
cdr3_length: 12; clone_size: NA; v_call: TRBV5-5; j_call: TRBJ2-1; d_call: NA; cdr3_nt: TGTGCCAGCAGCTTGGAGGCAGGGTTGTCGTTCTTC; cdr3_aa: CASSLEAGLSFF
cdr3_length: 14; clone_size: NA; v_call: TRBV6-1; j_call: TRBJ1-1; d_call: NA; cdr3_nt: TGTGCCAGCAGCCGAGGAATAGATGCGACTGAAGCTTTCTTT; cdr3_aa: CASSRGIDATEAFF
cdr3_length: 12; clone_size: NA; v_call: TRBV29-1; j_call: TRBJ2-4; d_call: NA; cdr3_nt: TGCAGCGGGAGGGATGCCAAAAACATTCAGTACTTC; cdr3_aa: CSGRDAKNIQYF
cdr3_length: 13; clone_size: NA; v_call: TRBV12-3/TRBV12-4; j_call: TRBJ2-7; d_call: NA; cdr3_nt: TGTGCCAGCAGCCGGGACACGAACTACGAGCAGTACTTC; cdr3_aa: CASSRDTNYEQYF
cdr3_length: 13; clone_size: few; v_call: TRBV12-3/TRBV12-4; j_call: TRBJ1-2; d_call: NA; cdr3_nt: TGTGCCAGCAGTTTGCTGGGTAGTGGGGGCTACACCTTC; cdr3_aa: CASSLLGSGGYTF
cdr3_length: 15; clone_size: NA; v_call: TRBV9; j_call: TRBJ2-3; d_call: NA; cdr3_nt: TGTGCCAGCAGCGTAGCAGGGACTGGCACAGATACGCAGTATTTT; cdr3_aa: CASSVAGTGTDTQYF
cdr3_length: 14; clone_size: NA; v_call: TRBV10-3; j_call: TRBJ1-5; d_call: NA; cdr3_nt: TGTGCCATCAGTGAGTCATCGGCGGGTCAGCCCCAGCATTTT; cdr3_aa: CAISESSAGQPQHF
cdr3_length: 18; clone_size: NA; v_call: TRBV4-2; j_call: TRBJ2-7; d_call: TRBD2; cdr3_nt: TGTGCCAGCAGCCAAGATAGGGGACAAGCGGGAGGTGGCCACGAGCAGTACTTC; cdr3_aa: CASSQDRGQAGGGHEQYF
cdr3_length: 15; clone_size: NA; v_call: TRBV12-3/TRBV12-4; j_call: TRBJ1-3; d_call: NA; cdr3_nt: TGTGCCAGCAGTTTTGGCAGAACCTCTGGAAACACCATATATTTT; cdr3_aa: CASSFGRTSGNTIYF
cdr3_length: 15; clone_size: NA; v_call: TRBV7-2; j_call: TRBJ2-2; d_call: TRBD2; cdr3_nt: TGTGCCAGCAGATCTACTAGCGCAATCACCGGGGAGCTGTTTTTT; cdr3_aa: CASRSTSAITGELFF
cdr3_length: 14; clone_size: NA; v_call: TRBV5-1; j_call: TRBJ2-5; d_call: NA; cdr3_nt: TGCGCCAGCAGCGGGATAGGTTTCCAAGAGACCCAGTACTTC; cdr3_aa: CASSGIGFQETQYF